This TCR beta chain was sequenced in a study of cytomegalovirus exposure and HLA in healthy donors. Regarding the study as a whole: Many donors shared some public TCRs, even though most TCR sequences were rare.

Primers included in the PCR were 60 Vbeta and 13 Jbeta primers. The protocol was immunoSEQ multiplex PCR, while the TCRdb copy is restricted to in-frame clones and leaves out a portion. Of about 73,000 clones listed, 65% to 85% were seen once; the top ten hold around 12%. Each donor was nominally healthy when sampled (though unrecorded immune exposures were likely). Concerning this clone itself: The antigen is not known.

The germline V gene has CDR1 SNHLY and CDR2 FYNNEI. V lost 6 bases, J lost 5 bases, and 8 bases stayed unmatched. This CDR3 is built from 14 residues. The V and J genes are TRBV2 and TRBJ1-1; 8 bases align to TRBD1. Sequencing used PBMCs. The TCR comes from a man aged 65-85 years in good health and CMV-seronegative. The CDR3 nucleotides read TGTGCCAGCAGGGCAACAGGGGGTGGGACTGAAGCTTTCTTT. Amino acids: CASRATGGGTEAFF. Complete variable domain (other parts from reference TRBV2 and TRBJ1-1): EPEVTQTPSHQVTQMGQEVILRCVPISNHLYFYWYRQILGQKVEFLVSFYNNEISEKSEIFDDQFSVERPDGSNFTLKIRSTKLEDSAMYFCASRATGGGTEAFFGQGTRLTVV.